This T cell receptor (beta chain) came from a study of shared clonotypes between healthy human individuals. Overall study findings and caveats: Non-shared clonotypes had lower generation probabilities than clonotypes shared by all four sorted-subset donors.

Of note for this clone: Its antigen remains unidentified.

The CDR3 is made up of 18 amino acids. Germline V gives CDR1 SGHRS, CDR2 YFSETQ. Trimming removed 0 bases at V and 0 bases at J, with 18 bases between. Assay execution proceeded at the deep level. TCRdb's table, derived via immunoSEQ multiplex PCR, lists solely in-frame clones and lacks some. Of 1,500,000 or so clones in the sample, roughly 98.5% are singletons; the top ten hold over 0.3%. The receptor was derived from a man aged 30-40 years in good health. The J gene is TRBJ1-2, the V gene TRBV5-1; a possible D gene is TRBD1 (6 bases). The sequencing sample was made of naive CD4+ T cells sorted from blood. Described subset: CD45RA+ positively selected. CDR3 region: CASSLAQAGANANYGYTF. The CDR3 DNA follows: TGCGCCAGCAGCTTGGCCCAGGCAGGGGCGAACGCTAACTATGGCTACACCTTC.